The clone carrying this TCR beta chain was counted only a few times. Its specificity is unknown. This record belongs to a study of identical twins. Study results and limitations: Cord blood's abundant beta clonotypes had fewer insertions, unlike memory repertoires.

From the 5' RACE reads, TCRdb called clonotypes with MiXCR, one entry per CDR3 protein. Here the sample spans hundreds of thousands of distinct CDR3 sequences, over 12% being singletons. Sequencing was performed on memory (CD45RO+) T cells sorted from blood. The sequence derives from a woman between 18 and 29 years old in good health.

CDR3 in DNA: TGTGCCAGCAGTGAAGTAAGGAATCAGCCCCAGCATTTT. This translates into CASSEVRNQPQHF. The genes are TRBV6-1 and TRBJ1-5, with no clear D. The V end lost 1 base, the J end lost 4 bases, and 5 bases lay between the germline ends. Per the germline V gene, CDR1 is MNHNS and CDR2 is SASEGT. This CDR3 is 13 amino acids long.